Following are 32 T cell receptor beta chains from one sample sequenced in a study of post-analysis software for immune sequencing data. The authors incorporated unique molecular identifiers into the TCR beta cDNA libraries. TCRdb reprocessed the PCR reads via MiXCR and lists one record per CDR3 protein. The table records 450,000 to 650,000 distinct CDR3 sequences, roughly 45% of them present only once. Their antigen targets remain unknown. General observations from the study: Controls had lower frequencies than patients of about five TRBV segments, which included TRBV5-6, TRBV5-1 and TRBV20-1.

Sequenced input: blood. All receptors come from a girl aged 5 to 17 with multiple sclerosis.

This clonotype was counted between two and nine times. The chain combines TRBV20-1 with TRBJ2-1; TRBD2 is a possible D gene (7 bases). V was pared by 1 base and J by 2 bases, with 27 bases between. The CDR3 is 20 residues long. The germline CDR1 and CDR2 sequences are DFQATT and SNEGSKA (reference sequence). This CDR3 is CSARGSRGGERAGPYNEQFF. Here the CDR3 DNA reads TGCAGTGCTAGAGGCTCTAGGGGGGGAGAAAGGGCGGGCCCCTACAATGAGCAGTTCTTC.

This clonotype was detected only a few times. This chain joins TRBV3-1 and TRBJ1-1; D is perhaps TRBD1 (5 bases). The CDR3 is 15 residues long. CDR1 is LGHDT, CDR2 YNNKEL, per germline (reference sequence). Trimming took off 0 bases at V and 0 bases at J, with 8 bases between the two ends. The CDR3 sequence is CASSQDGAMNTEAFF. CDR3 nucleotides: TGTGCCAGCAGCCAAGATGGGGCGATGAACACTGAAGCTTTCTTT.

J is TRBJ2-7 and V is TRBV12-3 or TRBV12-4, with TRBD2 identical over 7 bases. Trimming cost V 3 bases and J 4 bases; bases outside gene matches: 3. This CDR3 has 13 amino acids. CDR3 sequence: CASSFEAGYEQYF. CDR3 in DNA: TGTGCCAGCAGTTTCGAAGCGGGGTACGAGCAGTACTTC.

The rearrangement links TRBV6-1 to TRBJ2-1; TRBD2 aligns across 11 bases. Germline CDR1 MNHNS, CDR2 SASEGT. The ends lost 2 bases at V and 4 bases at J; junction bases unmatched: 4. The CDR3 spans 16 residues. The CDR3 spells CASSELAGGQYNEQFF. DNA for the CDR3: TGTGCCAGCAGTGAACTAGCGGGAGGCCAATACAATGAGCAGTTCTTC.

CDR3 in amino acids: CASSAGQRLLAYEQYF. In DNA, the CDR3 is TGTGCCAGCAGTGCCGGACAGAGGCTTCTCGCCTACGAGCAGTACTTC. The chain has TRBV6-6 and TRBJ2-7, with D possibly matching TRBD1 (6 bases). The length of the CDR3 is 16 residues. Germline V gives CDR1 MNHNY, CDR2 SVGAGI (reference sequence). V was cut by 5 bases and J by 2 bases, with 19 bases left in between.

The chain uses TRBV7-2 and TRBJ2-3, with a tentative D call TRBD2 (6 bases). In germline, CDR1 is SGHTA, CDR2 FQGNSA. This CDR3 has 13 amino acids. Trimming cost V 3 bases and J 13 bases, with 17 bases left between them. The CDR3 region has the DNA TGTGCCAGCAGCTTGTACCGGGAGCAGGTTGAGTATTTT. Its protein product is CASSLYREQVEYF.

The CDR3 DNA is TGCGCCAGCAGCCCCAGGATAACGGGGTCCACCTACAATGAGCAGTTCTTC. This encodes CASSPRITGSTYNEQFF. V usage is TRBV4-1 and J usage is TRBJ2-1; TRBD2 might be the D (5 bases). Trimming pared 4 bases from V and 2 bases from J, leaving 18 bases between. The germline CDR1 and CDR2 sequences are MGHRA and YSYEKL. This CDR3 region has 17 residues.

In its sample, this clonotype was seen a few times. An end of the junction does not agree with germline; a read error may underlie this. In nucleotides, the CDR3 is TGTGCTAGCAGCGTACTAGCGGGAGGAGGAAGTGAGCAGTTCTTC. This translates into CASSVLAGGGSEQFF. This chain joins TRBV7-7 and TRBJ2-1; 12 positions agree with TRBD2. Germline loops: CDR1 SSHAT, CDR2 FNYEAQ (reference sequence). The CDR3 is made up of 15 amino acids.

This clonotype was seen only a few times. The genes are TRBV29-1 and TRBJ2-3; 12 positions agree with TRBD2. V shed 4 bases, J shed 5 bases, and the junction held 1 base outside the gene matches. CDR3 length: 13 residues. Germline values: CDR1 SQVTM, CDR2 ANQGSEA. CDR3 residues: CSVGLAGVDTQYF. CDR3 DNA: TGCAGCGTTGGACTAGCGGGAGTAGATACGCAGTATTTT.

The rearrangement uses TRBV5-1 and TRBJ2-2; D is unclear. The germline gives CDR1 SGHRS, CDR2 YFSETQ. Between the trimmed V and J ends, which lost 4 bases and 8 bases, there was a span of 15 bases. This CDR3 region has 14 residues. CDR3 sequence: CASSVEQWGGELFF. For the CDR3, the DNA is TGCGCCAGCAGCGTGGAGCAGTGGGGAGGGGAGCTGTTTTTT.

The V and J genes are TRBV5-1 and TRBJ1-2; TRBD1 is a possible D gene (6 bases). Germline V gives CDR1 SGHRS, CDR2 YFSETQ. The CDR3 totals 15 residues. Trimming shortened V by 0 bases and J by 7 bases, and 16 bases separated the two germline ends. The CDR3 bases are TGCGCCAGCAGCTTGGAGCTTGTCAGGGGAGGTGGCTACACCTTC. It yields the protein CASSLELVRGGGYTF.

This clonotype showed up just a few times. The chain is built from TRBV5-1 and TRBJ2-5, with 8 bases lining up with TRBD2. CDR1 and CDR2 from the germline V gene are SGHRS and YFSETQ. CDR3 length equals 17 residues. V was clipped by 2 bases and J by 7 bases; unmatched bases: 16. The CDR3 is CASSLLMGAGASGTQYF. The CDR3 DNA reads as TGCGCCAGCAGCTTACTAATGGGAGCGGGGGCGAGTGGGACCCAGTACTTC.

The CDR3 DNA is TGTGCCAGTAGTATCCAGGGTGGCGGCTACACCTTC. As protein: CASSIQGGGYTF. V is TRBV19 and J is TRBJ1-2, with D maybe TRBD1 (5 bases). Trimming took off 3 bases at V and 8 bases at J, with 10 bases between the two ends. CDR1 is LNHDA, CDR2 SQIVND, per germline (reference sequence). The CDR3 covers 12 residues.

The CDR3 nucleotides read TGCAGCGTTGAAGTACCCGGGACTGCTAGGTCGGAGGAGCAGTTCTTC. Protein: CSVEVPGTARSEEQFF. J is TRBJ2-1 and V is TRBV29-1; D might be TRBD2 (6 bases). The length of the CDR3 is 16 residues. Germline V CDR1 and CDR2: SQVTM, ANQGSEA. The V end lost 1 base, the J end lost 10 bases, and 23 bases lay between the germline ends.

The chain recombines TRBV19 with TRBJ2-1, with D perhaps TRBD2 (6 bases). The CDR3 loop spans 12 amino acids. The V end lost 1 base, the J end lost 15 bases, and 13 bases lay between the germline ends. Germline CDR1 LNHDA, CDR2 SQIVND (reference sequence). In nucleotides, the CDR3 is TGTGCCAGTAGTATAGGTCAGGAGGGTCGGTTCTTC. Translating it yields CASSIGQEGRFF.

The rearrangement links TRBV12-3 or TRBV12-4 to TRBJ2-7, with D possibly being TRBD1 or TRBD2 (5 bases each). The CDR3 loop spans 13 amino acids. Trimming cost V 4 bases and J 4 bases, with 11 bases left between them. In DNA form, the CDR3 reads TGTGCCAGCAGTTCCCGGGACGGATACGAGCAGTACTTC. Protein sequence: CASSSRDGYEQYF.

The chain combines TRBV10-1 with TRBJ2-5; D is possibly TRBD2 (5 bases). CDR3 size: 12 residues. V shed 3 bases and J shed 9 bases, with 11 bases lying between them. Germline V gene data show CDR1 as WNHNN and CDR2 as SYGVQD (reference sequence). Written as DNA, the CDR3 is TGCGCCAGCAGTGAAATTGCGGAGGCCCAGTACTTC. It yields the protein CASSEIAEAQYF.

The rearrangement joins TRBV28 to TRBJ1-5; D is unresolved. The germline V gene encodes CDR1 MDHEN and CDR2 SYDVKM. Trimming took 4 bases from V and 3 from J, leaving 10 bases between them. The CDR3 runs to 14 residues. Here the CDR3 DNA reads TGTGCCAGCAGTTACCGAAGGTTCAATCAGCCCCAGCATTTT. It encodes CASSYRRFNQPQHF.

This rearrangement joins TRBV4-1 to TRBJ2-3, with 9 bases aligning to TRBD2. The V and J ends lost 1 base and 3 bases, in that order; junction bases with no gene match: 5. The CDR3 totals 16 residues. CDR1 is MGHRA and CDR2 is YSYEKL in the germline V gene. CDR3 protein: CASSQGIAGVTDTQYF. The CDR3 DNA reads TGCGCCAGCAGCCAAGGAATAGCGGGAGTAACAGATACGCAGTATTTT.

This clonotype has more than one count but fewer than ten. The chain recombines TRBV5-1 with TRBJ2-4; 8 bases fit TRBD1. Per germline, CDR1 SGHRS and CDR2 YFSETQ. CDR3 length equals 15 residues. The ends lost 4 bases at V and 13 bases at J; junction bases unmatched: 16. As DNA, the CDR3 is TGCGCCAGCAGCCCTCCCGGGACAGGCCGGAGCTGGCAGTACTTC. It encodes CASSPPGTGRSWQYF. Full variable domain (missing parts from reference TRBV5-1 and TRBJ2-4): KAGVTQTPRYLIKTRGQQVTLSCSPISGHRSVSWYQQTPGQGLQFLFEYFSETQRNKGNFPGRFSGRQFSNSRSEMNVSTLELGDSALYLCASSPPGTGRSWQYFGAGTRLSVL.

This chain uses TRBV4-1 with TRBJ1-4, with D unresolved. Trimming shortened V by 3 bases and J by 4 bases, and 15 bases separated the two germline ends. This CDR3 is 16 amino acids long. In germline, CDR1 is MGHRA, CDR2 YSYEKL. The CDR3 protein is CASSHQVAVINEKLFF. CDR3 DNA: TGCGCCAGCAGCCACCAGGTCGCGGTTATTAATGAAAAACTGTTTTTT.

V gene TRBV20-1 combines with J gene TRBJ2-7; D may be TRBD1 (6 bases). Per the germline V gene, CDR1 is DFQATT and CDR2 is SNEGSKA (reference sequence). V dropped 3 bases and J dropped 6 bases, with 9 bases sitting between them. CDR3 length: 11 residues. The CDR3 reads CSARADSEQYF. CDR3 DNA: TGCAGTGCTAGGGCGGACAGCGAGCAGTACTTC.

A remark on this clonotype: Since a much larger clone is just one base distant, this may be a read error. CDR3 sequence reads: CASSFLTDSLQETQYF. Here the CDR3 DNA reads TGTGCCAGCAGCTTTTTGACGGATAGCCTTCAAGAGACCCAGTACTTC. The chain joins TRBV6-5 to TRBJ2-5; D ambiguous. Trimming cost V 6 bases and J 2 bases, with 19 bases left between them. Germline assignment: CDR1 MNHEY and CDR2 SVGAGI. The CDR3 contains 16 residues.

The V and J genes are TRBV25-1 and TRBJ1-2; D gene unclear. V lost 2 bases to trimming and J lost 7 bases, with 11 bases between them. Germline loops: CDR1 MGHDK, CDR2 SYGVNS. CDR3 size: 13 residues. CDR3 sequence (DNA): TGTGCCAGCAGTGAAATGGAGGGATTTGGCTACACCTTC. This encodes CASSEMEGFGYTF.

CDR3 coding DNA: TGTGCCAGCAGCGCCGGGACTAGCGGGGGGACCTACGAGCAGTACTTC. Protein product: CASSAGTSGGTYEQYF. The J gene is TRBJ2-7, the V gene TRBV7-6; 15 positions agree with TRBD2. Trimming took 5 bases from V and 2 from J; bases not matched to a gene: 4. Looked up from germline, CDR1 is SGHVS and CDR2 is FNYEAQ. This CDR3 region has 16 residues.

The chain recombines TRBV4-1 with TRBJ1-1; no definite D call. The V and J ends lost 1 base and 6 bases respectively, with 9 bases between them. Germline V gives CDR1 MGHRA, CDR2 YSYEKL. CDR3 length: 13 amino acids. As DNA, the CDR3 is TGCGCCAGCAGCCAAGGGATAGCAGCTGAAGCTTTCTTT. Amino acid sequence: CASSQGIAAEAFF.

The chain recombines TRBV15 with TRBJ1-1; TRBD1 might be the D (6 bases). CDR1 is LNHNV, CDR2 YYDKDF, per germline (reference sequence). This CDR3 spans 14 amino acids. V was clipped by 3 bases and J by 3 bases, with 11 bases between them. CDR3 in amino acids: CATSSYGQYTEAFF. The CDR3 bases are TGTGCCACCAGCAGCTATGGACAGTACACTGAAGCTTTCTTT.

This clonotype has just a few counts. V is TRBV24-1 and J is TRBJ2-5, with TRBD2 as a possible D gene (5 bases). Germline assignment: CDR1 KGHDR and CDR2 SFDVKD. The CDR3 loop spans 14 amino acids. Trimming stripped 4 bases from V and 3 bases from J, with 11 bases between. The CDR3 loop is CATSDPNGEETQYF. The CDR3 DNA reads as TGTGCCACCAGTGACCCCAACGGGGAAGAGACCCAGTACTTC.

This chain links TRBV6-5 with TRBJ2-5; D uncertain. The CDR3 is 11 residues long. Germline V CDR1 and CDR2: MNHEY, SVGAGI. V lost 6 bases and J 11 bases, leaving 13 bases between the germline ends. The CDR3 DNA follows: TGTGCCAGCAGGTCGTACAATGAGCAGTACTTC. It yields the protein CASRSYNEQYF.

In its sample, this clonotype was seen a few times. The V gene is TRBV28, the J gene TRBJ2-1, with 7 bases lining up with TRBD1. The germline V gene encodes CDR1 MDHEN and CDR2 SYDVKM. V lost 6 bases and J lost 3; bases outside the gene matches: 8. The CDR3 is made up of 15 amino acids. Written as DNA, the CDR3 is TGTGCCAGCAGGACGGACAGGACGTTCTACAATGAGCAGTTCTTC. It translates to CASRTDRTFYNEQFF.

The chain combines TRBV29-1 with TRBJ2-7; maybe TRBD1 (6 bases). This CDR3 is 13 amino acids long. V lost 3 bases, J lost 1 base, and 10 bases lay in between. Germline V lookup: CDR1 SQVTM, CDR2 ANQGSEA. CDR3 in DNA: TGCAGCGTTGAGTCGGGACAATCCTACGAGCAGTACTTC. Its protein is CSVESGQSYEQYF.

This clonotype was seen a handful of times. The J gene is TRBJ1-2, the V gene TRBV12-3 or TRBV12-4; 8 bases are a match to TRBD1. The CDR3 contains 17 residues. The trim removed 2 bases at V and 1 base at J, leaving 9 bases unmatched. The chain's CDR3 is CASSLRVQGDSNYGYTF. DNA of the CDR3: TGTGCCAGCAGTTTACGCGTACAGGGGGATAGTAACTATGGCTACACCTTC.